This TCR beta chain was identified during a study of T cell responses to AZD1222 COVID-19 vaccine. Study observations and caveats: Sampling that yielded the repertoires occurred only after the peak T cell response. CD4 TCRs covered the whole spike, strongest at regions 160-218 and 743-854.

Repertoires were generated with immunoSEQ multiplex PCR, while TCRdb's copy carries only in-frame clones and drops some. The sample records 80,000 or so clones, roughly 88% being singletons. As for this clone: No antigen is known for it.

Germline V gives CDR1 SGHDN, CDR2 FVKESK. J lost 4 bases, V lost 1 base, and 11 bases had no gene match. The CDR3 runs 18 residues. This chain connects TRBV14 to TRBJ2-3; 10 nucleotides align to TRBD1. Specimen: peripheral blood, collected 28 days after the second AZD1222 dose. This clonotype originated in an adult who received the AZD1222 COVID-19 vaccine. The CDR3: CASSQASRDRGPADTQYF. The CDR3 nucleotides are TGTGCCAGCAGCCAAGCGTCCCGGGACAGGGGCCCAGCAGATACGCAGTATTTT.